The present T cell receptor (beta chain) was sequenced within a study of Graves' ophthalmopathy and Graves' hyperthyroidism. For repertoire sequencing, the TCR beta CDR3 regions were amplified from RNA transcripts. Second-round multiplex PCR came after first-round RT-PCR with HTBI primers. TCRdb fed the multiplex PCR reads into MiXCR, producing one record per CDR3 protein. The data show 300,000 to 400,000 distinct CDR3 sequences, roughly a sixth seen once. The PBMCs had their origin in 10 ml of fresh peripheral blood. This clonotype was counted ten times or more. V was trimmed by 6 bases and J by 3 bases, leaving 11 bases between them. CDR1 is MNHEY, CDR2 SVGAGI, per germline. The CDR3 sequence is 13 residues long.

The sequencing input was peripheral blood. This chain connects TRBV6-5 to TRBJ1-1; possible D gene TRBD1, 5 bases. The source is an adult woman with stable Graves' hyperthyroidism. The CDR3 loop reads CASRTTAYTEAFF. CDR3 bases: TGTGCCAGCAGGACGACAGCGTACACTGAAGCTTTCTTT.